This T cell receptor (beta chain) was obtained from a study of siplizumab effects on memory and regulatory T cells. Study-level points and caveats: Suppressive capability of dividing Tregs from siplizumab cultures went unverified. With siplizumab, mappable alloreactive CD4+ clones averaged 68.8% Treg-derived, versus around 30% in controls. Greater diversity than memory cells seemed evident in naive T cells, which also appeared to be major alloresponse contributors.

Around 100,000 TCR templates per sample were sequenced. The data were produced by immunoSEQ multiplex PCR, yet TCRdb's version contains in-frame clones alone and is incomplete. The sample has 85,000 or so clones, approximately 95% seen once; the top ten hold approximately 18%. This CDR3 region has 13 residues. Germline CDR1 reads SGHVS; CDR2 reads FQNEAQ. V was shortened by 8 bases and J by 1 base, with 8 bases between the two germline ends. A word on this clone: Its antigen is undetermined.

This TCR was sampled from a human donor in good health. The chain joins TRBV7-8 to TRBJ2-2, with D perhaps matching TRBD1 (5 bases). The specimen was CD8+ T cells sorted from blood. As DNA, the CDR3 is TGTGCCAGCGTACAGGAGAACACCGGGGAGCTGTTTTTT. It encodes CASVQENTGELFF.